The 20 T cell receptor beta chains below were found in one sample sequenced in a study of shared clonotypes between healthy human individuals. Measured with immunoSEQ multiplex PCR; TCRdb has only the in-frame clones, and not every one. This sample has more than 550,000 clones; 90% occur once, and the top ten carry 30% to 35%. Sample: memory CD8+ T cells from PBMCs. The subset is: CD45RO+ cells pooled with CCR7-negative TemRA cells. The receptor source for this set is a man between 18 and 35 years old in good health. Some clones in this sample may be carry-over from other donors' samples.

This clone was counted once. CDR3 bases: TGTGCCAGCAGCTCCCTGGGGGGGGGCGTCGATGAGCAGTTCTTC. Its protein is CASSSLGGGVDEQFF. V and J are TRBV2 and TRBJ2-1; tentative D call: TRBD2 (7 bases). CDR3 length equals 15 residues. Germline CDR1 is SNHLY and CDR2 is FYNNEI. Trimming left V 6 bases short and J 8 bases short, with 20 bases between.

The chain joins TRBV4-2 to TRBJ1-1, with D unresolved. This CDR3 is built from 16 residues. Trimming stripped 0 bases from V and 1 base from J, with 12 bases between. CDR1 is LGHNA and CDR2 is YNFKEQ in the germline V gene. The CDR3 loop reads CASSQDLRTGNTEAFF. As DNA, the CDR3 is TGTGCCAGCAGCCAAGATCTAAGGACGGGGAACACTGAAGCTTTCTTT.

This chain links TRBV7-9 with TRBJ2-7; tentative D call: TRBD2 (6 bases). Germline loops: CDR1 SEHNR, CDR2 FQNEAQ (reference sequence). The CDR3 sequence is 14 residues long. The germline V and J ends were trimmed by 5 bases and 4 bases, with 15 bases remaining between them. The CDR3 sequence is CASSPRDLLYEQYF. The CDR3 DNA is TGTGCCAGCAGCCCCCGGGACTTATTATACGAGCAGTACTTC. Based on the CDR3 plus reference TRBV7-9 and TRBJ2-7, the full variable domain is DTGVSQNPRHKITKRGQNVTFRCDPISEHNRLYWYRQTLGQGPEFLTYFQNEAQLEKSRLLSDRFSAERPKGSFSTLEIQRTEQGDSAMYLCASSPRDLLYEQYFGPGTRLTVT.

J is TRBJ2-7 and V is TRBV11-2; 9 bases fit TRBD2. Germline V gives CDR1 SGHAT, CDR2 FQNNGV. The CDR3 totals 16 residues. The V segment lost 4 bases and the J segment 2 bases; nucleotides outside the gene matches: 9. The CDR3, as DNA: TGTGCCAGCAGCTCCCAGCGGGGCGGGAGGGCCTACGAGCAGTACTTC. The encoded protein is CASSSQRGGRAYEQYF.

The chain combines TRBV5-1 with TRBJ2-4, with TRBD1 identical over 8 bases. CDR3 size: 15 residues. Germline V gene sequence: CDR1 SGHRS, CDR2 YFSETQ. The trim removed 4 bases at V and 3 bases at J, leaving 6 bases unmatched. The CDR3 region is CASSLRGPNKNIQYF. As DNA, the CDR3 is TGCGCCAGCAGCCTCAGGGGGCCGAACAAAAACATTCAGTACTTC. Drawing the rest from reference TRBV5-1 and TRBJ2-4, the complete variable domain is KAGVTQTPRYLIKTRGQQVTLSCSPISGHRSVSWYQQTPGQGLQFLFEYFSETQRNKGNFPGRFSGRQFSNSRSEMNVSTLELGDSALYLCASSLRGPNKNIQYFGAGTRLSVL.

The chain is built from TRBV13 and TRBJ2-5, with 12 bases aligning to TRBD2. Germline-derived CDR1 and CDR2 are PRHDT and FYEKMQ (reference sequence). The junction had 2 bases not matched to a gene; V was cut back by 5 bases and J by 1 base. This CDR3 contains 15 residues. The DNA for the CDR3 is TGTGCCAGCAGCCAGACTAGCGGGGGCCAAGAGACCCAGTACTTC. The encoded protein is CASSQTSGGQETQYF.

The gene calls are TRBV11-2 and TRBJ2-1; 11 bases agree with TRBD2. V shed 0 bases, J shed 6 bases, and the junction held 10 bases outside the gene matches. In germline, CDR1 is SGHAT, CDR2 FQNNGV. The CDR3 consists of 18 residues. In DNA form, the CDR3 reads TGTGCCAGCAGCTTAGACCGGCTAAGACTAGCGGGACTCAATGAGCAGTTCTTC. Its translation: CASSLDRLRLAGLNEQFF.

The chain employs TRBV19 and TRBJ1-4, with 10 bases matching TRBD1. Per the germline V gene, CDR1 is LNHDA and CDR2 is SQIVND (reference sequence). V shed 4 bases and J 3 bases; nucleotides not matched to a gene: 5. CDR3 size: 16 residues. CDR3 region: CASSTGQGMANEKLFF. The CDR3 bases are TGTGCCAGTAGTACGGGACAGGGGATGGCTAATGAAAAACTGTTTTTT.

The chain carries TRBV9 and TRBJ2-1; D gene uncertain. Germline V gene sequence: CDR1 SGDLS, CDR2 YYNGEE. Trimming removed 4 bases at V and 2 bases at J, with 13 bases between. This CDR3 is 15 amino acids long. The CDR3 DNA sequence: TGTGCCAGCAGCCCCCGTGGCCAGACCTACAATGAGCAGTTCTTC. The encoded protein is CASSPRGQTYNEQFF.

The J gene is TRBJ2-2, the V gene TRBV7-2; D might be TRBD2 (6 bases). The CDR3 extends over 15 amino acids. Per the germline V gene, CDR1 is SGHTA and CDR2 is FQGNSA. The ends were cut back, 5 bases at V and 3 bases at J, with 13 bases in the middle. The CDR3 is CASSPLWRDTGELFF. The CDR3 DNA is TGTGCCAGCAGCCCTTTGTGGAGGGACACCGGGGAGCTGTTTTTT.

The chain is built from TRBV7-9 and TRBJ1-2, with a tentative D call TRBD1 (5 bases). The germline V gene has CDR1 SEHNR and CDR2 FQNEAQ (reference sequence). V was trimmed by 5 bases and J by 6 bases, leaving 16 bases between them. The CDR3 is 14 amino acids. The CDR3 here is CASSPPAGWDGYTF. CDR3 coding DNA: TGTGCCAGCAGCCCCCCGGCAGGGTGGGATGGCTACACCTTC.

This clone appeared a few times. J is TRBJ1-1 and V is TRBV5-1; TRBD1 matches 7 bases. Germline lookup yields CDR1 SGHRS and CDR2 YFSETQ. V gave up 4 bases and J gave up 7 bases; unmatched junction bases: 7. The CDR3 extends over 13 amino acids. The CDR3 nucleotides are TGCGCCAGCAGCCCTGGGACAGCCAGTGAAGCTTTCTTT. Translating gives CASSPGTASEAFF. The full variable domain, with the rest looked up from reference TRBV5-1 and TRBJ1-1, is KAGVTQTPRYLIKTRGQQVTLSCSPISGHRSVSWYQQTPGQGLQFLFEYFSETQRNKGNFPGRFSGRQFSNSRSEMNVSTLELGDSALYLCASSPGTASEAFFGQGTRLTVV.

This rearrangement joins TRBV28 to TRBJ2-7; the D gene is possibly TRBD2 (5 bases). The CDR3 totals 13 residues. V was clipped by 2 bases and J by 5 bases, with 10 bases between them. CDR1 MDHEN and CDR2 SYDVKM come from the germline V gene. The CDR3 DNA reads as TGTGCCAGCAGTTTAGAGGACTCAAACGAGCAGTACTTC. Its protein is CASSLEDSNEQYF.

The genes are TRBV6-5 and TRBJ2-7; D remains ambiguous. The germline CDR1 and CDR2 sequences are MNHEY and SVGAGI. Trimming left V 1 base short and J 0 bases short, with 7 bases between. This CDR3 comprises 14 residues. The CDR3 DNA is TGTGCCAGCAGTTACTTTGGCACCTCCTACGAGCAGTACTTC. Translation gives CASSYFGTSYEQYF.

The chain joins TRBV7-8 to TRBJ1-5, with 9 bases lining up with TRBD1. The CDR3 sequence is 16 residues long. V shed 6 bases, J shed 1 base, and the junction held 7 bases outside the gene matches. Germline CDR1 reads SGHVS; CDR2 reads FQNEAQ. DNA of the CDR3: TGTGCCAGCAGTAGATACACAGGGGGCAGCAATCAGCCCCAGCATTTT. Amino acids: CASSRYTGGSNQPQHF. The variable domain in full, with the rest retrieved from reference TRBV7-8 and TRBJ1-5, is GAGVSQSPRYKVAKRGQDVALRCDPISGHVSLFWYQQALGQGPEFLTYFQNEAQLDKSGLPSDRFFAERPEGSVSTLKIQRTQQEDSAVYLCASSRYTGGSNQPQHFGDGTRLSIL.

V usage is TRBV28 and J usage is TRBJ2-3, with TRBD1 matching 10 bases. The V segment lost 8 bases and the J segment 4 bases; nucleotides outside the gene matches: 9. The germline V gene encodes CDR1 MDHEN and CDR2 SYDVKM. The CDR3 runs 15 residues. The CDR3 DNA reads TGTGCCAGCTTGGGGACAGGGGTTTGGGCAGATACGCAGTATTTT. Translating gives CASLGTGVWADTQYF. The full variable domain, completed using reference TRBV28 and TRBJ2-3, is DVKVTQSSRYLVKRTGEKVFLECVQDMDHENMFWYRQDPGLGLRLIYFSYDVKMKEKGDIPEGYSVSREKKERFSLILESASTNQTSMYLCASLGTGVWADTQYFGPGTRLTVL.

This clone appeared a single time. The chain is built from TRBV5-1 and TRBJ2-3, with 10 bases fitting TRBD1. This CDR3 is 15 amino acids long. V lost 2 bases to trimming and J lost 5 bases; unmatched junction nucleotides: 5. CDR1 is SGHRS, CDR2 YFSETQ, per germline. The CDR3 DNA reads as TGCGCCAGCAGCTTTGAGGACAGGGGGATAGATACGCAGTATTTT. Encoded protein: CASSFEDRGIDTQYF. Looking up the rest from reference TRBV5-1 and TRBJ2-3 gives the full variable domain: KAGVTQTPRYLIKTRGQQVTLSCSPISGHRSVSWYQQTPGQGLQFLFEYFSETQRNKGNFPGRFSGRQFSNSRSEMNVSTLELGDSALYLCASSFEDRGIDTQYFGPGTRLTVL.

This clone has only one observation. Other DNA sequences in this specimen translate into the identical CDR3. The V call is TRBV27, the J call TRBJ2-2, with a weak D call TRBD2 (5 bases). Trimming took off 6 bases at V and 0 bases at J, with 8 bases between the two ends. The CDR3 runs to 14 residues. The germline V gene encodes CDR1 MNHEY and CDR2 SMNVEV (reference sequence). The CDR3 here is CASSLLANTGELFF. In DNA form, the CDR3 reads TGTGCCAGCAGCCTACTAGCGAACACCGGGGAGCTGTTTTTT.

The rearrangement uses TRBV9 and TRBJ2-1; 10 nucleotides line up with TRBD2. J lost 6 bases, V lost 4 bases, and 4 bases had no gene match. The germline CDR1 and CDR2 sequences are SGDLS and YYNGEE. The CDR3 is 14 residues long. DNA of the CDR3: TGTGCCAGCAGCCCTAGCGGGAGAGCCAATGAGCAGTTCTTC. Its translation is CASSPSGRANEQFF.

The CDR3 sequence is CAVAPGQHTEAFF. CDR3 bases: TGTGCCGTCGCTCCGGGACAACACACTGAAGCTTTCTTT. This chain links TRBV28 with TRBJ1-1; D is possibly TRBD1 (6 bases). The CDR3 is made up of 13 amino acids. Trimming cost V 11 bases and J 3 bases, with 16 bases left between them. CDR1 and CDR2 (germline): MDHEN, SYDVKM.